Listed below are T cell receptor beta chains from one sample, sequenced in a study of OX40 agonist ivuxolimab in advanced cancers. Measured with immunoSEQ multiplex PCR; TCRdb has only the in-frame clones, and not every one. The sample contains roughly 34,000 clones, approximately 90% of which appear only once. The sample was CD4+ or CD8+ T cells sorted from blood, taken in a trial of the OX40 agonist ivuxolimab. The receptors derive from an adult with an advanced solid tumor such as melanoma, head and neck, liver or kidney cancer. The CDR3 runs from the conserved cysteine through the conserved F or W.

v_call,j_call,cdr3_length,cdr3_aa
TRBV10-1,TRBJ1-1,17,CASSPGPRSRMNTEAFF
TRBV5-8,TRBJ2-1,14,CASSLSPGGHEQFF
TRBV7-2,TRBJ1-2,15,CASSPEVSRGYGYTF
TRBV9,TRBJ1-6,15,CASSVAGTLDSPLHF
TRBV7-2,TRBJ2-1,15,CASSSPAGGRNEQFF
TRBV6-6,TRBJ2-6,13,CASSYSTANVLTF
TRBV10-1,TRBJ2-7,12,CASSDSPKGQYF
TRBV7-7,TRBJ2-5,14,CASSTGLAVETQYF
TRBV15,TRBJ1-2,14,CATSRDRGDYGYTF
TRBV18,TRBJ2-3,16,CASSPNSPSSTDTQYF
TRBV19,TRBJ1-1,17,CASSQLGRQTWDTEAFF
TRBV5-5,TRBJ1-2,15,CASSLSKQGNYGYTF
TRBV14,TRBJ2-1,13,CASSRRVAGEQFF
TRBV30,TRBJ2-6,15,CASGQGASGANVLTF
TRBV2,TRBJ2-1,14,CASRPYSSAGEQFF
TRBV15,TRBJ2-3,12,CATASGTDTQYF
TRBV18,TRBJ1-3,17,CASSPGQGFLSGNTIYF
TRBV6-1,TRBJ1-4,16,CASSERGAGTNEKLFF
TRBV6-5,TRBJ2-1,12,CASRSGRNEQFF
TRBV7-9,TRBJ2-1,15,CASSLTSGTYNEQFF
TRBV9,TRBJ2-1,15,CASSVEPTGVLEQFF
TRBV10-3,TRBJ2-7,14,CAITITPSTYEQYF
TRBV6-1,TRBJ2-1,15,CASSARTGHYNEQFF
TRBV7-6,TRBJ1-3,16,CASSRGQGGTGNTIYF
TRBV5-1,TRBJ1-1,14,CASSSQGRGTEAFF
TRBV18,TRBJ2-5,16,CASSPPSSGSGETQYF
TRBV4-1,TRBJ2-3,17,CASSQGPSGGATDTQYF
TRBV7-6,-,15,CASSLDQASSYEQYF
TRBV5-1,TRBJ1-4,13,CASSATGWEKLFF
TRBV30,TRBJ1-6,14,CAWRIEAATSPLHF
TRBV7-2,-,15,CASSLATGGADEQYF
TRBV30,TRBJ1-1,14,CAWSLGRANTEAFF
TRBV15,TRBJ2-1,21,CATSSPPPRGSGGRTYNEQFF
TRBV11-3,TRBJ2-7,13,CASSLDRDSEQYF
TRBV7-6,TRBJ2-5,13,CASSRWTTETQYF
TRBV11-2,TRBJ2-3,14,CASSLDRDTDTQYF
TRBV5-1,TRBJ1-5,16,CASSLAGAGSNQPQHF
TRBV7-6,TRBJ1-2,16,CASSLAGGAANYGYTF
TRBV6-1,TRBJ2-7,13,CASSAELSYEQYF
TRBV27,TRBJ1-2,15,CASSLDRAGGLGYTF
TRBV5-1,TRBJ2-5,12,CASSLTWGEQYF
TRBV5-5,TRBJ1-3,17,CASSLSGRGLAGNTIYF
TRBV6-5,TRBJ1-3,16,CASSYPRGALVGTIYF
TRBV4-1,TRBJ2-7,14,CARQRTGGSYEQYF
TRBV5-8,TRBJ2-7,16,CASSLGTGTGGNEQYF
TRBV5-1,TRBJ1-3,16,CASSAGPPSSGNTIYF
TRBV15,TRBJ2-1,15,CATSRGTEIFNEQFF
TRBV30,TRBJ1-5,13,CAWSLTSNQPQHF
TRBV7-9,TRBJ2-7,13,CASSRGTTYEQYF
TRBV10-3,TRBJ2-3,19,CAITLIYQLAENSTDTQYF